These 26 T cell receptor beta chains were all obtained from the same sample, sequenced in a study of blood T cell repertoires in COVID-19. Produced via immunoSEQ multiplex PCR; TCRdb's table is partial and in-frame only. The sample has about 140,000 clones; about 80% are singletons. Sequencing was carried out using peripheral blood. These receptors originate from a man aged 55 to 70 with acute or convalescent COVID-19.

V usage is TRBV11-2 and J usage is TRBJ2-2; D possibly corresponds to TRBD2 (6 bases). This CDR3 is 14 amino acids long. Trimming stripped 8 bases from V and 2 bases from J, with 12 bases between. CDR1 is SGHAT and CDR2 is FQNNGV in the germline V gene. The CDR3 protein is CASHPGVNTGELFF. The CDR3, as DNA: TGTGCCAGCCACCCGGGAGTAAACACCGGGGAGCTGTTTTTT.

The rearrangement uses TRBV18 and TRBJ2-3; maybe TRBD1 (5 bases). Germline lookup yields CDR1 KGHSH and CDR2 LQKENI. This CDR3 is 14 amino acids long. The germline V and J ends were trimmed by 0 bases and 8 bases, with 12 bases remaining between them. The CDR3 DNA reads as TGTGCCAGCTCACCACCGAATGGGGCGGTTACGCAGTATTTT. Residues: CASSPPNGAVTQYF.

The V and J genes are TRBV14 and TRBJ2-2; D perhaps matches TRBD1 (5 bases). The CDR3 contains 15 residues. The germline CDR1 and CDR2 sequences are SGHDN and FVKESK. Trimming removed 4 bases from V and 9 bases from J, with 18 bases in between. The CDR3 coding sequence is TGTGCCAGCAGCCCTCGGACAAGCGTTGACCGGGAGCTGTTTTTT. It translates to CASSPRTSVDRELFF.

The V and J genes are TRBV7-2 and TRBJ1-6, with D possibly matching TRBD1 (6 bases). Germline CDR1 SGHTA, CDR2 FQGNSA. V lost 4 bases to trimming and J lost 10 bases, with 17 bases between them. There are 15 residues in the CDR3. The CDR3: CASSSQGTLNSPLHF. In nucleotides, the CDR3 is TGTGCCAGCAGCTCCCAGGGGACCTTGAACTCACCCCTCCACTTT.

This chain links TRBV28 with TRBJ1-2; TRBD1 matches at 8 bases. V shed 6 bases, J shed 4 bases, and the junction held 1 base outside the gene matches. This CDR3 is built from 12 residues. Germline CDR1 MDHEN, CDR2 SYDVKM. CDR3 DNA: TGTGCCAGCAGGGGACAGGTCTATGGCTACACCTTC. Residues: CASRGQVYGYTF.

V usage is TRBV19 and J usage is TRBJ2-1; D unclear. Germline CDR1 reads LNHDA; CDR2 reads SQIVND (reference sequence). This CDR3 has 12 residues. V dropped 1 base and J dropped 8 bases, with 6 bases sitting between them. The CDR3 spells CASSIGVDEQFF. CDR3 in DNA: TGTGCCAGTAGTATAGGCGTGGATGAGCAGTTCTTC.

This clone was observed a few times. The rearrangement uses TRBV30 and TRBJ1-1; D might be TRBD1 (6 bases). Trimming shortened V by 1 base and J by 5 bases, and 14 bases separated the two germline ends. The CDR3 length is 14 residues. Per the germline V gene, CDR1 is GTSNPN and CDR2 is SVGIG (reference sequence). The CDR3, as DNA: TGTGCCTGGAGTGCACTAGGGGGGGGTACTGAAGCTTTCTTT. It translates to CAWSALGGGTEAFF.

This clone was detected only a few times. This chain joins TRBV6-4 and TRBJ1-5; D is unclear. Germline V gives CDR1 MRHNA, CDR2 SNTAGT. V was pared by 2 bases and J by 3 bases, with 11 bases between. There are 15 residues in the CDR3. CDR3 sequence: CASSDPGGSNQPQHF. Here the CDR3 DNA reads TGTGCCAGCAGTGACCCGGGTGGATCCAATCAGCCCCAGCATTTT.

This chain links TRBV24-1 with TRBJ2-5, with 10 bases identical to TRBD1. This CDR3 contains 15 residues. CDR1 and CDR2 from the germline V gene are KGHDR and SFDVKD. V trimming: 3 bases; J trimming: 5 bases; junction bases outside the gene matches: 5. CDR3 in amino acids: CATSDHDRGRETQYF. The CDR3 DNA sequence: TGTGCCACCAGTGATCACGACAGGGGGCGGGAGACCCAGTACTTC.

The chain couples TRBV5-5 to TRBJ1-1, with D unresolved. V shed 4 bases and J shed 5 bases, with 12 bases lying between them. CDR1 SGHKS and CDR2 YYEKEE come from the germline V gene (reference sequence). The CDR3 has 13 residues. Here the CDR3 reads CASSPTGLTEAFF. The CDR3 nucleotides are TGTGCCAGCAGCCCCACCGGGTTGACTGAAGCTTTCTTT.

This clone was detected only once. The rearrangement links TRBV4-3 to TRBJ1-5; TRBD1 might be the D (5 bases). This CDR3 has 15 residues. Trimming shortened V by 0 bases and J by 7 bases, and 13 bases separated the two germline ends. Germline V lookup: CDR1 LGHNA, CDR2 YSLEER. The CDR3 DNA is TGCGCCAGCAGCCAAGAGAGTCAGGGAGGCCAGCCCCAGCATTTT. Protein sequence: CASSQESQGGQPQHF.

The chain employs TRBV7-9 and TRBJ2-4, with D possibly TRBD2 on 5 matching bases. V lost 4 bases, J lost 0 bases, and 13 bases lay in between. The CDR3 runs to 16 residues. Germline V CDR1 and CDR2: SEHNR, FQNEAQ (reference sequence). The CDR3 sequence: CASSSLAGLAKNIQYF. The CDR3 DNA follows: TGTGCCAGCAGCTCCCTTGCGGGTTTAGCCAAAAACATTCAGTACTTC.

The rearrangement joins TRBV21-1 to TRBJ2-6; the tabulated D call, TRBD1, remains unverified against the DNA. TRBV21-1 is a recognized pseudogene. This CDR3 has 17 amino acids. In DNA, the CDR3 is TGTGCCAGCAGCAAAGCCAAGGGGGCCGGTGGGGCCAACGTCCTGACTTTC. It codes for CASSKAKGAGGANVLTF.

The chain has TRBV21-1 and TRBJ1-5; TRBD1, the table's D call, lacks a check against the DNA. TRBV21-1 is recorded as a pseudogene. The CDR3 is 15 amino acids. As DNA, the CDR3 is TGTGCCAGCAGCAAAGCTCGGACAGGGTATCAGCCCCAGCATTTT. Translation gives CASSKARTGYQPQHF.

The chain uses TRBV2 and TRBJ1-2; weak D call: TRBD1 (5 bases). CDR3 length equals 15 residues. V shed 1 base and J shed 2 bases, with 11 bases lying between them. Germline V gene lookup returns CDR1 SNHLY and CDR2 FYNNEI. The CDR3 region has the DNA TGTGCCAGCAGTGAAGGGGCAGGGCCAAACTATGGCTACACCTTC. This translates into CASSEGAGPNYGYTF.

The count of this clone is one. The chain carries TRBV13 and TRBJ2-3; the match to TRBD2 covers 9 bases. Germline values: CDR1 PRHDT, CDR2 FYEKMQ (reference sequence). There are 15 residues in the CDR3. The junction had 8 bases not matched to a gene; V was cut back by 6 bases and J by 4 bases. The CDR3 DNA is TGTGCCAGCAGGTCGGAGCGGGAGGCGCCAGATACGCAGTATTTT. Translated: CASRSEREAPDTQYF.

This clone was recorded once. The J gene is TRBJ2-3, the V gene TRBV25-1, with 9 bases identical to TRBD2. Trimming removed 6 bases from V and 2 bases from J; junction bases left unmatched: 6. The CDR3 spans 15 residues. Germline loops: CDR1 MGHDK, CDR2 SYGVNS. CDR3 nucleotide sequence: TGTGCCAGCAGGACTAGCGGAGGACCCACAGATACGCAGTATTTT. This translates into CASRTSGGPTDTQYF.

The chain joins TRBV7-2 to TRBJ1-1; D possibly corresponds to TRBD1 (5 bases). CDR1 is SGHTA and CDR2 is FQGNSA in the germline V gene. There are 15 residues in the CDR3. Trimming left V 6 bases short and J 1 base short, with 15 bases between. CDR3 bases: TGTGCCAGCAGTCCCTGGGCCGGGGGGAACACTGAAGCTTTCTTT. It translates to CASSPWAGGNTEAFF. Based on the CDR3 plus reference TRBV7-2 and TRBJ1-1, the full variable domain is GAGVSQSPSNKVTEKGKDVELRCDPISGHTALYWYRQSLGQGLEFLIYFQGNSAPDKSGLPSDRFSAERTGGSVSTLTIQRTQQEDSAVYLCASSPWAGGNTEAFFGQGTRLTVV.

The gene calls are TRBV5-6 and TRBJ2-7; a weak D match, TRBD1 (6 bases). V was cut by 3 bases and J by 9 bases, with 16 bases left in between. The germline gives CDR1 SGHDT, CDR2 YYEEEE. This CDR3 region has 13 residues. CDR3 sequence: CASSSRDKSSQYF. The CDR3 DNA reads TGTGCCAGCAGCTCCCGGGACAAGTCGTCGCAGTACTTC.

This clone was observed a single time. The chain joins TRBV18 to TRBJ1-3; 8 bases are shared with TRBD1. V shed 3 bases, J shed 2 bases, and the junction held 15 bases outside the gene matches. CDR3 length: 19 residues. Germline V lookup: CDR1 KGHSH, CDR2 LQKENI. The CDR3 DNA follows: TGTGCCAGCTCACCGCCGGGACAGGCCCTTGCGCATCCTGGAAACACCATATATTTT. Translated, it gives CASSPPGQALAHPGNTIYF. The whole variable domain, filled in from reference TRBV18 and TRBJ1-3, reads NAGVMQNPRHLVRRRGQEARLRCSPMKGHSHVYWYRQLPEEGLKFMVYLQKENIIDESGMPKERFSAEFPKEGPSILRIQQVVRGDSAAYFCASSPPGQALAHPGNTIYFGEGSWLTVV.

J is TRBJ2-7 and V is TRBV6-2 or TRBV6-3; a possible D gene is TRBD2 (6 bases). Trimming pared 5 bases from V and 6 bases from J, leaving 14 bases between. The CDR3 runs 13 residues. CDR1 is MNHEY and CDR2 is SVGEGT in the germline V gene. CDR3 protein: CASSTWRASEQYF. The CDR3, as DNA: TGTGCCAGCAGTACGTGGAGGGCCAGCGAGCAGTACTTC.

The genes are TRBV5-1 and TRBJ2-7, with D perhaps TRBD2 (5 bases). The V gene lost 0 bases and the J gene lost 7 bases, with 8 bases spanning the gap. Germline V CDR1 and CDR2: SGHRS, YFSETQ. This CDR3 region has 12 residues. CDR3 sequence reads: CASSLETGEQYF. CDR3 sequence (DNA): TGCGCCAGCAGCTTGGAAACGGGGGAGCAGTACTTC.

The sample holds a few counts of this clone. The rearrangement links TRBV28 to TRBJ1-1, with unresolved D. The CDR3 spans 13 residues. The germline V gene has CDR1 MDHEN and CDR2 SYDVKM. The germline V and J ends were trimmed by 9 bases and 0 bases, with 11 bases remaining between them. CDR3 DNA: TGTGCCAGTCGGAACAGCATGAACACTGAAGCTTTCTTT. Protein: CASRNSMNTEAFF.

The chain is built from TRBV6-6 and TRBJ2-3; D is uncertain. Per germline, CDR1 MNHNY and CDR2 SVGAGI (reference sequence). This CDR3 has 12 residues. V was clipped by 7 bases and J by 3 bases, with 8 bases between them. The CDR3 DNA follows: TGTGCCAGCAAGATGACAACAGATACGCAGTATTTT. It codes for CASKMTTDTQYF.

The sample holds many counts of this clone. Other DNA sequences of this sample code for an identical CDR3. The chain employs TRBV19 and TRBJ1-1, with D possibly matching TRBD1 (6 bases). The V gene lost 3 bases and the J gene lost 1 base, with 9 bases spanning the gap. The CDR3 length is 14 residues. Germline V gene lookup returns CDR1 LNHDA and CDR2 SQIVND (reference sequence). The CDR3 loop reads CASSILQGNTEAFF. DNA for the CDR3: TGTGCCAGTAGTATTTTACAGGGGAACACTGAAGCTTTCTTT. The entire variable domain, with the rest obtained from reference TRBV19 and TRBJ1-1, is as follows: DGGITQSPKYLFRKEGQNVTLSCEQNLNHDAMYWYRQDPGQGLRLIYYSQIVNDFQKGDIAEGYSVSREKKESFPLTVTSAQKNPTAFYLCASSILQGNTEAFFGQGTRLTVV.

The V and J genes are TRBV6-5 and TRBJ1-1, with a possible D match to TRBD1 (5 bases). CDR3 length: 14 residues. V lost 2 bases and J lost 0, with 7 bases in between. Germline V lookup: CDR1 MNHEY, CDR2 SVGAGI. CDR3 residues: CASSYGGVNTEAFF. As DNA, the CDR3 is TGTGCCAGCAGTTACGGAGGGGTGAACACTGAAGCTTTCTTT.